The next 25 T cell receptor beta chains were all read from a single sample in a study of cytomegalovirus exposure and HLA in healthy donors. Primers included in the PCR were 60 Vbeta and 13 Jbeta primers. Repertoires were generated with immunoSEQ multiplex PCR, while TCRdb's copy carries only in-frame clones and drops some. The table includes approximately 56,000 clones, roughly 70% detected once. The sequenced material came from PBMCs. The receptors derive from a woman between 45 and 65 years old in good health and CMV-seropositive.

The chain couples TRBV4-1 to TRBJ2-2; 7 positions agree with TRBD2. This CDR3 contains 15 residues. Looked up from germline, CDR1 is MGHRA and CDR2 is YSYEKL. V dropped 4 bases and J dropped 5; count of bases not matched to a gene: 7. For the CDR3, the DNA is TGCGCCAGCAGCCCCCGTGGGGAGGGGACCGGGGAGCTGTTTTTT. Its protein is CASSPRGEGTGELFF.

The chain has TRBV5-8 and TRBJ1-5; 10 bases agree with TRBD1. The ends lost 4 bases at V and 3 bases at J; junction bases unmatched: 7. From germline, CDR1 is SGHTS and CDR2 YDEGEE. This CDR3 comprises 16 residues. The CDR3 spells CASSLGQGGYNQPQHF. The CDR3 bases are TGTGCCAGCAGCCTAGGACAGGGGGGATACAATCAGCCCCAGCATTTT.

V and J are TRBV6-5 and TRBJ2-3; 12 positions agree with TRBD2. CDR1 is MNHEY, CDR2 SVGAGI, per germline. V lost 6 bases to trimming and J lost 5 bases; unmatched junction nucleotides: 6. The CDR3 sequence is 15 residues long. Written as DNA, the CDR3 is TGTGCCAGCAGACCTCGACTAGCGGGGGTAGATACGCAGTATTTT. This gives the protein CASRPRLAGVDTQYF.

This rearrangement joins TRBV18 to TRBJ1-4, with D hard to call. The V and J ends lost 1 base and 7 bases respectively, with 19 bases between them. Germline V gene lookup returns CDR1 KGHSH and CDR2 LQKENI. This CDR3 is 17 amino acids long. The CDR3 spells CASSPQRPGNPSEKLFF. The CDR3 nucleotides are TGTGCCAGCTCACCACAAAGACCCGGGAACCCATCTGAAAAACTGTTTTTT.

This clone was counted between two and nine times. V gene TRBV5-1 combines with J gene TRBJ1-4; 8 nucleotides line up with TRBD1. The CDR3 consists of 15 residues. With 4 bases clipped from V and 4 bases from J, the junction kept 6 bases outside the gene matches. Germline CDR1 is SGHRS and CDR2 is YFSETQ. DNA of the CDR3: TGCGCCAGCAGCGAGAACAGGGGGGTTAATGAAAAACTGTTTTTT. This encodes CASSENRGVNEKLFF.

V gene TRBV19 combines with J gene TRBJ1-2; D is perhaps TRBD1 (5 bases). The CDR3 length is 14 residues. Germline V gives CDR1 LNHDA, CDR2 SQIVND (reference sequence). The V end lost 7 bases, the J end lost 3 bases, and 15 bases lay between the germline ends. CDR3 nucleotides: TGTGCCAGTACCGCCCAGGGCAGGGACTATGGCTACACCTTC. Protein product: CASTAQGRDYGYTF.

The chain joins TRBV6-5 to TRBJ1-1, with 8 bases identical to TRBD1. The germline V gene encodes CDR1 MNHEY and CDR2 SVGAGI. The CDR3 spans 13 residues. The ends lost 6 bases at V and 4 bases at J; junction bases unmatched: 4. Here the CDR3 DNA reads TGTGCCAGCAGCATCGGACAGGGCACTGAAGCTTTCTTT. Amino acid sequence: CASSIGQGTEAFF.

This chain links TRBV2 with TRBJ2-7; possibly TRBD2 for D (7 bases). V lost 3 bases and J 2 bases, leaving 17 bases between the germline ends. This CDR3 is 16 amino acids long. Germline CDR1 SNHLY, CDR2 FYNNEI. The CDR3 DNA reads TGTGCCAGCAGTGAGTCTTACGGGGGGCTCACCTACGAGCAGTACTTC. This translates into CASSESYGGLTYEQYF.

The chain employs TRBV5-1 and TRBJ2-3; D is perhaps TRBD2 (6 bases). This CDR3 spans 12 amino acids. Trimming stripped 7 bases from V and 2 bases from J, with 8 bases between. CDR1 SGHRS and CDR2 YFSETQ come from the germline V gene. The CDR3 region is CASRRDTDTQYF. CDR3 DNA: TGCGCCAGCCGGAGGGACACAGATACGCAGTATTTT. Complete variable domain (other parts from reference TRBV5-1 and TRBJ2-3): KAGVTQTPRYLIKTRGQQVTLSCSPISGHRSVSWYQQTPGQGLQFLFEYFSETQRNKGNFPGRFSGRQFSNSRSEMNVSTLELGDSALYLCASRRDTDTQYFGPGTRLTVL.

This chain joins TRBV27 and TRBJ1-1; D is unresolved. From germline, CDR1 is MNHEY and CDR2 SMNVEV (reference sequence). Trimming shortened V by 2 bases and J by 2 bases, and 18 bases separated the two germline ends. The CDR3 runs to 17 residues. CDR3 amino acids: CASSLVGSIAPNTEAFF. CDR3 DNA sequence: TGTGCCAGCAGTTTAGTTGGGTCCATAGCACCAAACACTGAAGCTTTCTTT.

The J gene is TRBJ2-6, the V gene TRBV30; 10 positions match TRBD2. With 6 bases clipped from V and 0 bases from J, the junction kept 5 bases outside the gene matches. From germline, CDR1 is GTSNPN and CDR2 SVGIG (reference sequence). This CDR3 contains 16 residues. CDR3 amino acids: CACSGLALSGANVLTF. CDR3 nucleotide sequence: TGTGCCTGCTCGGGACTAGCGCTCTCTGGGGCCAACGTCCTGACTTTC.

The chain carries TRBV9 and TRBJ2-2; 9 bases match TRBD2. CDR1 is SGDLS, CDR2 YYNGEE, per germline. The V segment lost 1 base and the J segment 5 bases; nucleotides outside the gene matches: 9. The CDR3 spans 17 residues. Here the CDR3 reads CASSVPIAGAKTGELFF. DNA for the CDR3: TGTGCCAGCAGCGTACCAATAGCGGGAGCTAAGACCGGGGAGCTGTTTTTT.

This clone has more than one count but fewer than ten. The rearrangement links TRBV7-2 to TRBJ2-5; 11 nucleotides match TRBD2. The CDR3 loop spans 14 amino acids. Trimming cost V 3 bases and J 10 bases; bases outside gene matches: 7. Germline-derived CDR1 and CDR2 are SGHTA and FQGNSA. The CDR3 is CASSFSLAGGDQYF. The CDR3 DNA follows: TGTGCCAGCAGCTTCTCTTTAGCGGGAGGGGACCAGTACTTC.

This chain uses TRBV7-9 with TRBJ2-7, with TRBD2 identical over 14 bases. After removal of 5 bases from V and 1 base from J, the junction contained 4 bases not matched to a gene. This CDR3 has 16 residues. Germline-derived CDR1 and CDR2 are SEHNR and FQNEAQ (reference sequence). CDR3: CASSAGLAGASYEQYF. The CDR3 DNA reads as TGTGCCAGCAGCGCGGGACTAGCGGGAGCATCCTACGAGCAGTACTTC. The whole variable domain, filled in from reference TRBV7-9 and TRBJ2-7, reads DTGVSQNPRHKITKRGQNVTFRCDPISEHNRLYWYRQTLGQGPEFLTYFQNEAQLEKSRLLSDRFSAERPKGSFSTLEIQRTEQGDSAMYLCASSAGLAGASYEQYFGPGTRLTVT.

The chain couples TRBV2 to TRBJ1-1; D perhaps matches TRBD1 (6 bases). Germline CDR1 reads SNHLY; CDR2 reads FYNNEI. Trimming took off 4 bases at V and 5 bases at J, with 14 bases between the two ends. This CDR3 is built from 14 residues. CDR3 nucleotides: TGTGCCAGCAGTGTTGACAGGAGAGCAACTGAAGCTTTCTTT. Protein sequence: CASSVDRRATEAFF. Filled out from reference TRBV2 and TRBJ1-1, the complete variable domain reads EPEVTQTPSHQVTQMGQEVILRCVPISNHLYFYWYRQILGQKVEFLVSFYNNEISEKSEIFDDQFSVERPDGSNFTLKIRSTKLEDSAMYFCASSVDRRATEAFFGQGTRLTVV.

The chain is built from TRBV7-7 and TRBJ2-3, with 9 positions matching TRBD2. Germline V lookup: CDR1 SSHAT, CDR2 FNYEAQ (reference sequence). CDR3 size: 20 residues. After removal of 1 base from V and 3 bases from J, the junction contained 17 bases not matched to a gene. CDR3 sequence: CASSLDVGEDPSGVTDTQYF. CDR3 coding DNA: TGTGCCAGCAGCTTAGATGTAGGGGAAGATCCTAGCGGGGTAACAGATACGCAGTATTTT.

This sequence joins TRBV5-5 and TRBJ2-7, with D possibly TRBD1 on 6 matching bases. The germline V and J ends were trimmed by 2 bases and 2 bases, with 17 bases remaining between them. Germline V CDR1 and CDR2: SGHKS, YYEKEE (reference sequence). The CDR3 length is 16 residues. CDR3 region: CASSFGTTDRTYEQYF. DNA for the CDR3: TGTGCCAGCAGCTTTGGGACAACAGACAGAACCTACGAGCAGTACTTC.

The V gene is TRBV5-1, the J gene TRBJ2-3; D unresolved. The V gene lost 1 base and the J gene lost 4 bases, with 13 bases spanning the gap. There are 15 residues in the CDR3. Looked up from germline, CDR1 is SGHRS and CDR2 is YFSETQ. The CDR3 reads CASSLIPEPSDTQYF. Here the CDR3 DNA reads TGCGCCAGCAGCTTGATCCCCGAGCCCTCAGATACGCAGTATTTT.

This chain joins TRBV5-3 and TRBJ2-3, with 10 bases lining up with TRBD1. TRBV5-3 falls under the ORF class, with uncertain function. The V gene end was trimmed by 0 bases and the J gene end by 3 bases; junction bases not matched to a gene: 7. This CDR3 is 17 amino acids long. The CDR3 sequence is CARSLAGRDRGTDTQYF. CDR3 bases: TGTGCCAGAAGCTTGGCGGGCCGGGACAGGGGTACAGATACGCAGTATTTT.

The chain recombines TRBV11-2 with TRBJ1-1; tentative D call: TRBD1 (5 bases). Germline loops: CDR1 SGHAT, CDR2 FQNNGV. CDR3 length: 12 amino acids. Trimming removed 3 bases from V and 6 bases from J, with 8 bases in between. CDR3 nucleotides: TGTGCCAGCAGCTTTCGGGGGTCTGAAGCTTTCTTT. Protein: CASSFRGSEAFF.

This clone was observed a few times. The rearrangement links TRBV28 to TRBJ1-4; no clear D gene. V was shortened by 8 bases and J by 0 bases, with 7 bases between the two germline ends. The CDR3 consists of 13 residues. Per germline, CDR1 MDHEN and CDR2 SYDVKM. CDR3 amino acids: CASRGATNEKLFF. The CDR3 DNA follows: TGTGCCAGCCGAGGTGCAACTAATGAAAAACTGTTTTTT. Looking up the rest from reference TRBV28 and TRBJ1-4 gives the full variable domain: DVKVTQSSRYLVKRTGEKVFLECVQDMDHENMFWYRQDPGLGLRLIYFSYDVKMKEKGDIPEGYSVSREKKERFSLILESASTNQTSMYLCASRGATNEKLFFGSGTQLSVL.

The chain combines TRBV7-9 with TRBJ2-2; D is possibly TRBD2 (5 bases). Germline V gives CDR1 SEHNR, CDR2 FQNEAQ (reference sequence). This CDR3 region has 18 residues. Trimming pared 5 bases from V and 1 base from J, leaving 20 bases between. The CDR3 loop is CASSQPPGVARNTGELFF. The DNA for the CDR3 is TGTGCCAGCAGCCAACCACCCGGGGTGGCGAGGAACACCGGGGAGCTGTTTTTT. The whole variable domain, remainder taken from reference TRBV7-9 and TRBJ2-2, is DTGVSQNPRHKITKRGQNVTFRCDPISEHNRLYWYRQTLGQGPEFLTYFQNEAQLEKSRLLSDRFSAERPKGSFSTLEIQRTEQGDSAMYLCASSQPPGVARNTGELFFGEGSRLTVL.

The chain carries TRBV27 and TRBJ1-3; no definite D call. Trimming left V 3 bases short and J 2 bases short, with 11 bases between. Germline-derived CDR1 and CDR2 are MNHEY and SMNVEV (reference sequence). The CDR3 length is 15 residues. CDR3 nucleotides: TGTGCCAGCAGTTTCAACGCGGCCGCTGGAAACACCATATATTTT. Its translation: CASSFNAAAGNTIYF.

The CDR3 coding sequence is TGTGCCAGCAGCAACCGGGGGACGGGGAACTATGGCTACACCTTC. It encodes CASSNRGTGNYGYTF. The gene calls are TRBV5-4 and TRBJ1-2; possibly TRBD1 for D (5 bases). Germline values: CDR1 SGHNT, CDR2 YYREEE (reference sequence). Trimming took 4 bases from V and 2 from J, leaving 15 bases between them. CDR3 length: 15 amino acids.

This chain uses TRBV28 with TRBJ2-1, with TRBD2 matching 10 bases. Germline CDR1 MDHEN, CDR2 SYDVKM. V was clipped by 5 bases and J by 7 bases; unmatched bases: 8. CDR3 length: 15 amino acids. The DNA of the CDR3 is TGTGCCAGCAGTGGGGGACTAGCGCCCTGGAATGAGCAGTTCTTC. This sequence encodes CASSGGLAPWNEQFF.